The 14 T cell receptor beta chains given below trace back to one sample, sequenced in a study of cytomegalovirus exposure and HLA in healthy donors. It was with 60 Vbeta and 13 Jbeta primers that the PCR ran. Sequencing was performed with immunoSEQ multiplex PCR; in TCRdb, only in-frame clones are kept and a portion is missing. The sample consists of 150,000 to 160,000 clones, 70% to 80% of them appearing once. The sequenced sample was PBMCs. These receptors came from a man aged 25 to 40 in good health and CMV-seronegative.

This clone has just a few counts. This chain joins TRBV19 and TRBJ1-1; weak D call: TRBD1 (6 bases). CDR1 is LNHDA and CDR2 is SQIVND in the germline V gene (reference sequence). V was clipped by 3 bases and J by 8 bases, with 16 bases between them. The CDR3 is made up of 14 amino acids. CDR3 sequence (DNA): TGTGCCAGTAGTATTGGGGGCCCCGAGAGGGAAGCTTTCTTT. Translated: CASSIGGPEREAFF. Filled out from reference TRBV19 and TRBJ1-1, the complete variable domain reads DGGITQSPKYLFRKEGQNVTLSCEQNLNHDAMYWYRQDPGQGLRLIYYSQIVNDFQKGDIAEGYSVSREKKESFPLTVTSAQKNPTAFYLCASSIGGPEREAFFGQGTRLTVV.

CDR3 loop: CASRIGQGFTGELFF. The CDR3, as DNA: TGTGCCAGCAGAATCGGACAGGGCTTTACCGGGGAGCTGTTTTTT. The chain has TRBV6-5 and TRBJ2-2, with 8 nucleotides matching TRBD1. The trim removed 6 bases at V and 5 bases at J, leaving 8 bases unmatched. Germline lookup yields CDR1 MNHEY and CDR2 SVGAGI. This CDR3 has 15 amino acids.

This rearrangement joins TRBV10-3 to TRBJ2-7; the D is unclear. CDR1 is ENHRY, CDR2 SYGVKD, per germline. The V and J ends lost 3 bases and 3 bases respectively, with 6 bases between them. This CDR3 has 12 amino acids. CDR3 in DNA: TGTGCCATCAGTGACCCAGACTACGAGCAGTACTTC. This encodes CAISDPDYEQYF.

CDR3 residues: CASSQDARGETQYF. The DNA of the CDR3 is TGTGCCAGCAGCCAAGATGCCAGGGGAGAGACCCAGTACTTC. The chain joins TRBV4-2 to TRBJ2-5, with D maybe TRBD1 (6 bases). Trimming took 0 bases from V and 4 from J, leaving 9 bases between them. Per germline, CDR1 LGHNA and CDR2 YNFKEQ. The CDR3 sequence is 14 residues long.

The rearrangement joins TRBV7-2 to TRBJ1-4; no firm D call. The CDR3 runs to 13 residues. Looked up from germline, CDR1 is SGHTA and CDR2 is FQGNSA. V was clipped by 6 bases and J by 8 bases, with 13 bases between them. CDR3 nucleotide sequence: TGTGCCAGCAGGACACCTGATAACGAAAAACTGTTTTTT. This codes for CASRTPDNEKLFF. The full variable domain, rest sourced from reference TRBV7-2 and TRBJ1-4, is GAGVSQSPSNKVTEKGKDVELRCDPISGHTALYWYRQSLGQGLEFLIYFQGNSAPDKSGLPSDRFSAERTGGSVSTLTIQRTQQEDSAVYLCASRTPDNEKLFFGSGTQLSVL.

The sample holds a few counts of this clone. The chain has TRBV10-3 and TRBJ2-7; D is unclear. CDR3 length equals 16 residues. The germline V and J ends were trimmed by 2 bases and 3 bases, with 17 bases remaining between them. Germline V lookup: CDR1 ENHRY, CDR2 SYGVKD. DNA of the CDR3: TGTGCCATCAGTGAGAATACACCCCTAGTGAGCTACGAGCAGTACTTC. Protein sequence: CAISENTPLVSYEQYF.

The chain couples TRBV27 to TRBJ2-2; a weak D match, TRBD1 (6 bases). Germline V lookup: CDR1 MNHEY, CDR2 SMNVEV (reference sequence). V gave up 5 bases and J gave up 2 bases, with 12 bases separating them. The CDR3 extends over 15 amino acids. The CDR3 nucleotides are TGTGCCAGCAGTCTCAGGGGATTTAACACCGGGGAGCTGTTTTTT. This sequence encodes CASSLRGFNTGELFF.

The rearrangement links TRBV7-2 to TRBJ2-5; TRBD2 matches 14 bases. CDR3 length: 15 amino acids. CDR1 and CDR2 (germline): SGHTA, FQGNSA. J lost 6 bases, V lost 5 bases, and 5 bases had no gene match. The CDR3 reads CASSPTSGGAKTQYF. In nucleotides, the CDR3 is TGTGCCAGCAGCCCGACTAGCGGGGGGGCAAAGACCCAGTACTTC.

This chain joins TRBV18 and TRBJ1-4; perhaps TRBD1 as D (5 bases). The CDR3 has 16 amino acids. Trimming left V 5 bases short and J 3 bases short, with 16 bases between. Germline assignment: CDR1 KGHSH and CDR2 LQKENI. Here the CDR3 reads CASSDGTDPPNEKLFF. The CDR3 DNA reads as TGTGCCAGCTCAGACGGGACTGACCCTCCTAATGAAAAACTGTTTTTT.

This clone was observed once. The chain joins TRBV2 to TRBJ2-7; TRBD1 aligns across 8 bases. CDR1 SNHLY and CDR2 FYNNEI come from the germline V gene. V lost 7 bases, J lost 5 bases, and 13 bases stayed unmatched. The CDR3 contains 15 residues. The CDR3 region is CASNREQGVVNEQYF. The CDR3 DNA reads TGTGCCAGCAATAGAGAACAGGGGGTTGTCAACGAGCAGTACTTC.

The chain combines TRBV5-6 with TRBJ2-1, with D hard to call. Trimming shortened V by 1 base and J by 6 bases, and 11 bases separated the two germline ends. Per the germline V gene, CDR1 is SGHDT and CDR2 is YYEEEE. This CDR3 is built from 14 residues. The DNA for the CDR3 is TGTGCCAGCAGCTTGTGGGCAGTGGGCAATGAGCAGTTCTTC. Translating it yields CASSLWAVGNEQFF.

The chain couples TRBV27 to TRBJ1-3; D is perhaps TRBD1 (5 bases). Between the trimmed V and J ends, which lost 5 bases and 2 bases, there was a span of 10 bases. The germline V gene encodes CDR1 MNHEY and CDR2 SMNVEV (reference sequence). The CDR3 consists of 14 residues. CDR3 bases: TGTGCCAGCAGTAGGACGGGGGCTGGAAACACCATATATTTT. It yields the protein CASSRTGAGNTIYF.

Regarding this clone: The junction and the germline gene differ at one end; a read error may be behind it. The V call is TRBV27, the J call TRBJ1-6; no definite D call. CDR1 is MNHEY and CDR2 is SMNVEV in the germline V gene (reference sequence). CDR3 length: 15 amino acids. CDR3 residues: CASSLLASDNSPLNF. CDR3 coding DNA: TGTGCCAGCAGTTTATTGGCCAGCGATAATTCACCCCTCAACTTT.

J is TRBJ2-3 and V is TRBV29-1; D is undetermined. The V end was cut by 5 bases, the J end by 0 bases, with 3 bases between. There are 11 residues in the CDR3. Germline V gives CDR1 SQVTM, CDR2 ANQGSEA. The CDR3 here is CSVQSTDTQYF. The CDR3 region has the DNA TGCAGCGTTCAAAGCACAGATACGCAGTATTTT.